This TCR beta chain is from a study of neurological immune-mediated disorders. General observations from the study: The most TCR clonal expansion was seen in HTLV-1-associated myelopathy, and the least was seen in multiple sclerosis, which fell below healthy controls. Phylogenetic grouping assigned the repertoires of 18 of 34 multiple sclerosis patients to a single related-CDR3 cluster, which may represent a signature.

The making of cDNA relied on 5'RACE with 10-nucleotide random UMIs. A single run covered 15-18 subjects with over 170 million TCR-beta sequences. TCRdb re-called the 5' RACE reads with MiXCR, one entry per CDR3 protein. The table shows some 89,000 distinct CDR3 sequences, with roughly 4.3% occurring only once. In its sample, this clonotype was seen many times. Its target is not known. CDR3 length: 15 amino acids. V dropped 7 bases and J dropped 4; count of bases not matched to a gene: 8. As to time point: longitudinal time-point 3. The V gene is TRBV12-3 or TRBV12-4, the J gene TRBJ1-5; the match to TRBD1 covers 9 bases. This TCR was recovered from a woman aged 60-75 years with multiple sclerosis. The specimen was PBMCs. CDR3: CASTPGTGWNQPQHF. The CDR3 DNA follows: TGTGCCAGCACCCCCGGGACAGGGTGGAATCAGCCCCAGCATTTT.